This TCR beta chain stems from a study of blood T cell repertoires in COVID-19 (dated by TCRdb to the early 2020s). Some background on the complete study: The collaborator samples originated in the United States, Italy and Spain and spanned the acute and convalescent phases of COVID-19. The material from the prospective study consisted of cDNA or gDNA derived from T cells, B-cell-depleted T cells, or PBMCs. Subjects who had been exposed to COVID-19, were actively infected with it, or had recovered from it provided the deeply sampled blood TCRbeta repertoires that made up the dataset. The samples were drawn from the first 160 participants of the ongoing ImmuneRACE study and from 1,254 subjects provided by 6 global collaborators. Where available, HLA class I and class II types were taken from metadata supplied by the sample provider and were not determined by assay-based typing. A freely available public database, intended as a resource for researchers studying the immune response to SARS-CoV-2, is where the repertoires were released. The sample metadata nearly always contained a de-identified subject ID, COVID-19 status, age in years and sex.

Notes on this clone: The clone's antigen remains unknown. Qualities for individual bases were not recorded, and no much larger clone is one base off.

Each collaborating institution followed its own protocols to collect whole blood in K2EDTA tubes. For TCRbeta analysis, collaborators shipped samples as frozen whole blood, isolated PBMCs, or DNA extracted from either of those sample types. Broader findings and caveats from the paper: How much clinical and demographic metadata was included differed by source and by participant, and the metadata was provided uncurated.

The immunoSEQ Assay, a bias-controlled multiplex PCR, was used to amplify TCRbeta CDR3 regions from genomic DNA. The original methods were these. The number of nucleated cells in each sample was estimated from the amplification of reference gene primers within the assay. To quantify the absolute abundance of each unique TCRbeta CDR3 rearrangement, sequence reads were collapsed and filtered. Productive Simpson clonality was computed per sample as the square root of Simpson's diversity index over productive rearrangements. This is the immuneACCESS table as TCRdb keeps it, with only in-frame sequences that have V and J called. A part of the clones is gone; compared with another copy, unresolved V genes explain less than half, and the rest is unexplained. That table furnishes V, J and clone size, whereas the DNA furnished D and trimming. This sample has 150,000 to 190,000 clones in its table, and roughly 80% of those were observed once. The top ten constitute 3.7% of the sample.

The germline V gene (reference sequence) gives CDR1 as LNHDA and CDR2 as SQIVND. The V end gives up 4 bases and the J end 4 bases, leaving 6 bases in the junction not matched to a gene. Including the terminal cysteine and phenylalanine, the CDR3 comprises 14 residues. Only the CDR3 portion is preserved as DNA: 42 bases, with reading frame beginning at the first base. Here the chain combines TRBV19 and TRBJ2-5; TRBD2 aligns with 7 central bases. The sequenced material came from peripheral blood. The sequence was collected from a woman of 80 years or more with acute or convalescent COVID-19. The bases read TGTGCCAGTAGTACCACGGGAGGAAGAGAGACCCAGTACTTC. Its translation is CASSTTGGRETQYF.